This TCR beta chain derives from a study of cytomegalovirus exposure and HLA in healthy donors. Study-level results: Cytomegalovirus-associated status was assigned to about 180 TCR beta chains. In vitro testing confirmed a few CMV-associated chains as specific for CMV antigens.

Vbeta (60) and Jbeta (13) primers were used in the PCR. Some clones are missing from TCRdb's copy, which holds only in-frame ones; the method was immunoSEQ multiplex PCR. The sample holds 120,000 to 150,000 clones, roughly 70% seen once. With respect to this clone: The antigen remains unidentified.

Sample: PBMCs. This sequence originates from a middle-aged woman in good health and CMV-seronegative.

The CDR3 DNA reads as TGTGCCAGCAGTGGAGGGTGGGGGGCCAACGTCCTGACTTTC. Translation: CASSGGWGANVLTF. The chain employs TRBV2 and TRBJ2-6, with a possible D match to TRBD2 (5 bases). Germline lookup yields CDR1 SNHLY and CDR2 FYNNEI. The CDR3 covers 14 residues. Trimming took 4 bases from V and 4 from J, leaving 8 bases between them. Drawing the rest from reference TRBV2 and TRBJ2-6, the complete variable domain is EPEVTQTPSHQVTQMGQEVILRCVPISNHLYFYWYRQILGQKVEFLVSFYNNEISEKSEIFDDQFSVERPDGSNFTLKIRSTKLEDSAMYFCASSGGWGANVLTFGAGSRLTVL.